This T cell receptor (beta chain) emerged from a study of blood T cell repertoires in COVID-19. Assay used: immunoSEQ multiplex PCR; TCRdb lists only in-frame clones, some missing. The sample lists 160,000 or so clones, roughly 80% occurring once. The V end lost 2 bases, the J end lost 6 bases, and 7 bases lay between the germline ends. Germline V lookup: CDR1 MNHEY, CDR2 SMNVEV (reference sequence). This CDR3 region has 13 residues. The origin of this receptor is a woman aged 40-49 years with acute COVID-19. This sequence joins TRBV27 and TRBJ1-4; D is ambiguous. The sample taken for sequencing was PBMCs or T cells enriched from blood (not recorded which). CDR3 region: CASSLNIYEKLFF. In DNA, the CDR3 is TGTGCCAGCAGTTTAAATATTTATGAAAAACTGTTTTTT.